This TCR beta chain was profiled in a study of blood T cell repertoires in COVID-19. Looking at the study overall: COVID-19 samples from acute and convalescent phases originated in the United States, Italy and Spain.

Authors' processing steps: Reference gene primer amplification gave nucleated cell count estimates. Generated by immunoSEQ multiplex PCR, the TCRdb table keeps only in-frame clones and is missing some. The V and J calls and clone size are taken from that table; D and trimming were inferred from the DNA. The table lists approximately 150,000 clones, 65% to 85% of them singletons, with approximately 18% in the top ten. The junction had 8 bases not matched to a gene; V was cut back by 6 bases and J by 0 bases. The CDR3 sequence is 16 residues long. Germline CDR1 is SEHNR and CDR2 is FQNEAQ (reference sequence).

The origin of this receptor is a woman older than 75 with acute or convalescent COVID-19. Source material: peripheral blood. The V call is TRBV7-9, the J call TRBJ2-1, with 7 bases matching TRBD1. The CDR3 DNA sequence: TGTGCCAGCAGTCAGCGTCGGACAGGCTCCTACAATGAGCAGTTCTTC. Residues: CASSQRRTGSYNEQFF.